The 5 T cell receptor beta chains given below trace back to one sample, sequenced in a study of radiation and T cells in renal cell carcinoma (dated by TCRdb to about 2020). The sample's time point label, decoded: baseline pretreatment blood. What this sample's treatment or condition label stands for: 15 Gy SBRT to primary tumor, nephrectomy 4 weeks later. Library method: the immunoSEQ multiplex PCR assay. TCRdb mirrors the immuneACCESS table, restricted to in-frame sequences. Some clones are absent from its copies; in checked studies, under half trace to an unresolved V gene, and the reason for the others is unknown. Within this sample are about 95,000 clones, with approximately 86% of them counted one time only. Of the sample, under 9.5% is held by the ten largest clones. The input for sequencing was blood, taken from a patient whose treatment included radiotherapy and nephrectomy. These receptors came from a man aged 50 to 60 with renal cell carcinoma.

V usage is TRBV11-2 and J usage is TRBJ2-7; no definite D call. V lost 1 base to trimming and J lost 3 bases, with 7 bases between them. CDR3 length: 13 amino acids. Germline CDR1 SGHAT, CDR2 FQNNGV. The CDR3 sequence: CASSLGQVYEQYF. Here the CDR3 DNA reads TGTGCCAGCAGCTTAGGACAAGTCTACGAGCAGTACTTC.

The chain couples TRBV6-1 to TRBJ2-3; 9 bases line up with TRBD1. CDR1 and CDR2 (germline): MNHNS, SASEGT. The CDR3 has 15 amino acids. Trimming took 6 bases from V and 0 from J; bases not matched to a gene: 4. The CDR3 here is CASSGQGPSTDTQYF. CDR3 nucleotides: TGTGCCAGCAGCGGACAGGGGCCCAGCACAGATACGCAGTATTTT.

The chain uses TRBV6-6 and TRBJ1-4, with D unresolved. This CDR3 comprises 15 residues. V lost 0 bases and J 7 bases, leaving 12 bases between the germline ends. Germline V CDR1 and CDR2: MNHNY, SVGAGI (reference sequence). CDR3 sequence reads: CASSYSTGMGEKLFF. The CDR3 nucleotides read TGTGCCAGCAGTTACTCAACGGGGATGGGTGAAAAACTGTTTTTT.

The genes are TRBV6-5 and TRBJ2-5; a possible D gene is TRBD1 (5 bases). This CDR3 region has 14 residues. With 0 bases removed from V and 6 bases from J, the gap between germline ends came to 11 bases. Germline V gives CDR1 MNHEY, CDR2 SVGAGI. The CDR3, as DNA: TGTGCCAGCAGTTACTCCCAGGGTTATCAGACCCAGTACTTC. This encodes CASSYSQGYQTQYF.

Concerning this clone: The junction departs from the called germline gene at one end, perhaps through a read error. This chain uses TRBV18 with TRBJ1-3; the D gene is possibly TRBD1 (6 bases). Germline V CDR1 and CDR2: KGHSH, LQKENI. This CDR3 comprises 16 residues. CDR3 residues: CASSPGAPSSGNTIYF. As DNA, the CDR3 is TGTGCCAGTTCACCGGGGGCTCCGAGCTCTGGAAACACCATATATTTT. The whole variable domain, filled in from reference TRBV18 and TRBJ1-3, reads NAGVMQNPRHLVRRRGQEARLRCSPMKGHSHVYWYRQLPEEGLKFMVYLQKENIIDESGMPKERFSAEFPKEGPSILRIQQVVRGDSAAYFCASSPGAPSSGNTIYFGEGSWLTVV.